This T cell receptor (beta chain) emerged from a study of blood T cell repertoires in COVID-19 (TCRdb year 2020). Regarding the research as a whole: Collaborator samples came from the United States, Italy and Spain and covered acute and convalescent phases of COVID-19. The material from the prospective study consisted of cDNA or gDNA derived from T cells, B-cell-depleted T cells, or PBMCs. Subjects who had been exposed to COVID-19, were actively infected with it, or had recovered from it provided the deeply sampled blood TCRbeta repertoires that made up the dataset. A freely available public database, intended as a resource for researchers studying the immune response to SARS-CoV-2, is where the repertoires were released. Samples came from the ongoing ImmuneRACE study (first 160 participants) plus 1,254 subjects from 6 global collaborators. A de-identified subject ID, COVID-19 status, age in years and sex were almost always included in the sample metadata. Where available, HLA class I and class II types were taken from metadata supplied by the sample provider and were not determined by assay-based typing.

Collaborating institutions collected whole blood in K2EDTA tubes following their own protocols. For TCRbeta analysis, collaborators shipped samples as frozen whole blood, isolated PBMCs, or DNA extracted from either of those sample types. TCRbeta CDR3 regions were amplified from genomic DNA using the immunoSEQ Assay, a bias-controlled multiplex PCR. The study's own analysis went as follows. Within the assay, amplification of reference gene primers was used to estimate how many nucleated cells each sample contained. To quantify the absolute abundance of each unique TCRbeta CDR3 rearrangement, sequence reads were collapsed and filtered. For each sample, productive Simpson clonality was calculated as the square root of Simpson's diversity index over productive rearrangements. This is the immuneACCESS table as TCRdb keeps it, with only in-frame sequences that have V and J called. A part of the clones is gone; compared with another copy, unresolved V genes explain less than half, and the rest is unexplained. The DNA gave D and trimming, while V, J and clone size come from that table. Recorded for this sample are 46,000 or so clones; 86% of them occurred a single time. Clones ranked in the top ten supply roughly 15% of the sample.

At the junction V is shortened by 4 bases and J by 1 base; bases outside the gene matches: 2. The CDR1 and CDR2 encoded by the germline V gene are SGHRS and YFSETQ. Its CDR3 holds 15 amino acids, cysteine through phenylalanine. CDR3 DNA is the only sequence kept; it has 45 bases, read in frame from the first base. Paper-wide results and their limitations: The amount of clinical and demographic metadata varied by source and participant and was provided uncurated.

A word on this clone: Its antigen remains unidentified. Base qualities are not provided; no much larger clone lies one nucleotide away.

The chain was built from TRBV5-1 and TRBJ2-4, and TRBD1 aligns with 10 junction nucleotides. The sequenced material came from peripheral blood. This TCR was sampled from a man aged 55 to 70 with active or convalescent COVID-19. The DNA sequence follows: TGCGCCAGCAGCCGGGACAGGGGTGCCAAAAACATTCAGTACTTC. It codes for CASSRDRGAKNIQYF.